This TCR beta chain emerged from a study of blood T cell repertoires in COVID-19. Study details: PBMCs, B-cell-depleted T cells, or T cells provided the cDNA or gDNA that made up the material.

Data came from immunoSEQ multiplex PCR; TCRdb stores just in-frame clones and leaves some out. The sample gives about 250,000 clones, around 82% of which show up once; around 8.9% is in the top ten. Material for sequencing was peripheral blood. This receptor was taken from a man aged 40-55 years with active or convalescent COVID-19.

For the CDR3, the DNA is TGTGCCAGCTCCCCCGAGCGAACTCTCTACAATGAGCAGTTCTTC. The encoded protein is CASSPERTLYNEQFF. J is TRBJ2-1 and V is TRBV18; D is undetermined. Germline CDR1 is KGHSH and CDR2 is LQKENI. V dropped 6 bases and J dropped 3 bases, with 15 bases sitting between them. The CDR3 is 15 amino acids.